This TCR beta chain appears in the sequencing data of a study of blood T cell repertoires in COVID-19. Germline CDR1 KGHDR, CDR2 SFDVKD. The CDR3 is 13 residues long. Trimming took off 4 bases at V and 3 bases at J, with 8 bases between the two ends. In the authors' workflow: Nucleated cell number was recorded as an estimate derived from reference gene primer amplification. Some clones are missing from TCRdb's copy, which holds only in-frame ones; the method was immunoSEQ multiplex PCR. Clone size and the V and J calls come from that table; the DNA yielded D and trimming. Of approximately 190,000 clones listed, 82% are singletons.

The sequence was obtained from a woman aged 55-75 years with acute COVID-19. Source material: PBMCs or T cells enriched from blood (not recorded which). V usage is TRBV24-1 and J usage is TRBJ2-5; D is unclear. The CDR3 nucleotides are TGTGCCACCAGTGAGCACAGCAAAGAGACCCAGTACTTC. The encoded protein is CATSEHSKETQYF.